The 32 T cell receptor beta chains in this list originate from one sample, sequenced in a study of T-cell reconstitution after alpha-beta-depleted transplantation in children. Molecular barcoding with unique molecular identifiers was used for the TCRbeta library. TCRdb fed the PCR reads into MiXCR, producing one record per CDR3 protein. Altogether 420,000 or so distinct CDR3 sequences are present, about a tenth being singletons, with the ten largest covering 4.5% to 7%. The specimen was PBMCs from the stem cell graft donor, collected from the stem cell graft. These receptors were collected from a human donor who donated a stem cell graft to a child with acute myeloid leukemia.

The chain combines TRBV6-2 or TRBV6-3 with TRBJ2-3; 8 nucleotides align to TRBD2. CDR3 length: 14 residues. CDR1 and CDR2 from the germline V gene are MNHEY and SVGEGT. V lost 6 bases to trimming and J lost 2 bases; unmatched junction nucleotides: 4. This CDR3 is CASRQAGATDTQYF. For the CDR3, the DNA is TGTGCCAGCAGACAAGCGGGGGCCACAGATACGCAGTATTTT.

V is TRBV7-9 and J is TRBJ2-2; TRBD2 might be the D (6 bases). This CDR3 is built from 13 residues. Trimming took off 5 bases at V and 5 bases at J, with 9 bases between the two ends. CDR1 is SEHNR, CDR2 FQNEAQ, per germline (reference sequence). In nucleotides, the CDR3 is TGTGCCAGCAGCAAGCGGGTTACCGGGGAGCTGTTTTTT. Its protein product is CASSKRVTGELFF.

The chain links TRBV15 to TRBJ2-2; a weak D match, TRBD1 (5 bases). CDR1 and CDR2 (germline): LNHNV, YYDKDF (reference sequence). The CDR3 contains 17 residues. V lost 6 bases and J 4 bases, leaving 21 bases between the germline ends. The CDR3 loop reads CATRVVVGAASTGELFF. The CDR3 DNA sequence: TGTGCCACCAGGGTCGTAGTAGGGGCAGCCTCCACCGGGGAGCTGTTTTTT.

This sequence joins TRBV29-1 and TRBJ2-3; the D call may be TRBD1 or TRBD2 (5 bases each). Germline CDR1 SQVTM, CDR2 ANQGSEA. The CDR3 loop spans 16 amino acids. V gave up 2 bases and J gave up 6 bases, with 21 bases separating them. CDR3 bases: TGCAGCGTTGAAAAAGGAAGGGACCTGCAACGGGATACGCAGTATTTT. It encodes CSVEKGRDLQRDTQYF.

This clonotype occurred a few times. CDR3 coding DNA: TGTGCCAGCAGCCAACTGATATGGAATGAGCAGTTCTTC. It codes for CASSQLIWNEQFF. The rearrangement uses TRBV14 and TRBJ2-1; no reliable D call. Looked up from germline, CDR1 is SGHDN and CDR2 is FVKESK. V dropped 2 bases and J dropped 7 bases, with 9 bases sitting between them. This CDR3 is 13 amino acids long.

V and J are TRBV7-6 and TRBJ2-5, with TRBD1 identical over 12 bases. This CDR3 has 17 amino acids. Germline-derived CDR1 and CDR2 are SGHVS and FNYEAQ. Trimming at V came to 5 bases and at J to 5 bases, leaving 12 bases not matched to a gene. The CDR3 protein is CASSPRGGQGAVETQYF. The CDR3 bases are TGTGCCAGCAGCCCCCGTGGGGGACAGGGGGCGGTGGAGACCCAGTACTTC.

This rearrangement joins TRBV11-2 to TRBJ2-3; 8 positions match TRBD2. The CDR3 consists of 18 residues. V was pared by 4 bases and J by 1 base, with 13 bases of the junction left unmatched. The germline gives CDR1 SGHAT, CDR2 FQNNGV. This CDR3 is CASSWGGWRGEGTDTQYF. CDR3 bases: TGTGCCAGCAGCTGGGGGGGGTGGCGGGGGGAAGGCACAGATACGCAGTATTTT.

This clonotype has only a few counts. The chain has TRBV29-1 and TRBJ2-5, with 9 bases aligning to TRBD1. Germline CDR1 and CDR2: SQVTM and ANQGSEA. The CDR3 is 17 residues long. The V gene end was trimmed by 5 bases and the J gene end by 2 bases; junction bases not matched to a gene: 15. The CDR3 region has the DNA TGCAGCGTTATCGACAGGGGGGGACTGAGGCCGCAAGAGACCCAGTACTTC. This codes for CSVIDRGGLRPQETQYF.

This clonotype was seen many times. The chain combines TRBV10-3 with TRBJ1-4; 9 bases are shared with TRBD1. CDR3 length equals 16 residues. Germline V gives CDR1 ENHRY, CDR2 SYGVKD. Trimming cost V 2 bases and J 7 bases; bases outside gene matches: 8. The CDR3 bases are TGTGCCATCAGTGAGGCAAGGACAGGGGATATTGAAAAACTGTTTTTT. Its protein is CAISEARTGDIEKLFF.

The chain combines TRBV29-1 with TRBJ2-3; a possible D gene is TRBD2 (5 bases). Trimming took off 4 bases at V and 4 bases at J, with 21 bases between the two ends. Germline V gene lookup returns CDR1 SQVTM and CDR2 ANQGSEA. The length of the CDR3 is 16 residues. CDR3 DNA sequence: TGCAGCGTTGCGGTTCCCCCGGATGTGCGGGCAGATACGCAGTATTTT. Protein sequence: CSVAVPPDVRADTQYF.

This rearrangement joins TRBV7-2 to TRBJ2-1; 10 positions match TRBD2. V dropped 5 bases and J dropped 0; count of bases not matched to a gene: 7. In germline, CDR1 is SGHTA, CDR2 FQGNSA. This CDR3 spans 17 amino acids. This CDR3 is CASSRGPSGGSYNEQFF. The CDR3 DNA follows: TGTGCCAGCAGCCGAGGGCCTAGCGGGGGCTCCTACAATGAGCAGTTCTTC.

The chain joins TRBV4-2 to TRBJ2-5, with D unresolved. The V end lost 1 base, the J end lost 5 bases, and 14 bases lay between the germline ends. Germline V gene data show CDR1 as LGHNA and CDR2 as YNFKEQ. The CDR3 spans 15 residues. CDR3 DNA sequence: TGTGCCAGCAGCCAAGCATTCACCGCCCAGGAGACCCAGTACTTC. This encodes CASSQAFTAQETQYF.

The V gene is TRBV7-9, the J gene TRBJ1-2; tentative D call: TRBD1 (5 bases). In germline, CDR1 is SEHNR, CDR2 FQNEAQ (reference sequence). V was trimmed by 5 bases and J by 0 bases, leaving 13 bases between them. The CDR3 runs 15 residues. The CDR3: CASSPLWGANYGYTF. CDR3 nucleotides: TGTGCCAGCAGCCCCCTTTGGGGGGCTAACTATGGCTACACCTTC.

A few counts support this clonotype. V usage is TRBV25-1 and J usage is TRBJ2-7; TRBD2 matches 10 bases. The CDR3 consists of 15 residues. Germline V CDR1 and CDR2: MGHDK, SYGVNS. V was pared by 2 bases and J by 4 bases, with 5 bases of the junction left unmatched. The CDR3 nucleotides read TGTGCCAGCAGTGAAAGTCTAGCGGGAGTTTACGAGCAGTACTTC. As protein: CASSESLAGVYEQYF.

This clonotype was found a few times. J is TRBJ2-3 and V is TRBV15, with 9 bases that match TRBD1. In germline, CDR1 is LNHNV, CDR2 YYDKDF (reference sequence). V shed 0 bases, J shed 6 bases, and the junction held 10 bases outside the gene matches. The CDR3 contains 17 residues. The CDR3: CATSREGGTGSLDTQYF. For the CDR3, the DNA is TGTGCCACCAGCAGAGAGGGAGGGACAGGGTCGCTTGATACGCAGTATTTT.

The chain combines TRBV29-1 with TRBJ2-7, with D perhaps assigned TRBD1 or TRBD2 (6 bases each). CDR1 and CDR2 (germline): SQVTM, ANQGSEA. Trimming stripped 1 base from V and 0 bases from J, with 16 bases between. The CDR3 is made up of 16 amino acids. Written as DNA, the CDR3 is TGCAGCGTTGAAGCCCGGGGGCGGTCGAGCTCCTACGAGCAGTACTTC. Its protein product is CSVEARGRSSSYEQYF.

Only a few counts were recorded for this clonotype. One end of the junction fails to match germline, which may point to a read error. The J gene is TRBJ1-4, the V gene TRBV20-1, with unresolved D. CDR1 and CDR2 from the germline V gene are DFQATT and SNEGSKA (reference sequence). The CDR3 length is 12 residues. CDR3 DNA sequence: TGCAGTGCTAGAGGATTGGGTGAAGAACTGTTTTTT. This sequence encodes CSARGLGEELFF.

This chain links TRBV5-4 with TRBJ2-5, with TRBD2 identical over 14 bases. Trimming at V came to 3 bases and at J to 4 bases, leaving 8 bases not matched to a gene. This CDR3 comprises 17 residues. Looked up from germline, CDR1 is SGHNT and CDR2 is YYREEE (reference sequence). CDR3 amino acids: CASSSGLAGGIGETQYF. The CDR3 coding sequence is TGTGCCAGCAGCTCAGGACTAGCGGGGGGCATTGGAGAGACCCAGTACTTC.

In its sample, this clonotype was seen a few times. The chain links TRBV20-1 to TRBJ2-7; a weak D match, TRBD2 (5 bases). V was clipped by 2 bases and J by 7 bases, with 15 bases between them. This CDR3 region has 13 residues. From germline, CDR1 is DFQATT and CDR2 SNEGSKA (reference sequence). CDR3 nucleotides: TGCAGTGCTAGATTGGCGGGCAGAAGGGAGCAGTACGTC. As protein: CSARLAGRREQYV.

The chain links TRBV7-9 to TRBJ1-4, with D unresolved. CDR1 is SEHNR and CDR2 is FQNEAQ in the germline V gene (reference sequence). This CDR3 has 15 amino acids. Trimming took off 6 bases at V and 0 bases at J, with 11 bases between the two ends. For the CDR3, the DNA is TGTGCCAGCAGTGACGACTTCCCAACTAATGAAAAACTGTTTTTT. Its translation: CASSDDFPTNEKLFF.

V usage is TRBV12-3 or TRBV12-4 and J usage is TRBJ2-3; D is perhaps TRBD2 (6 bases). The CDR3 loop spans 15 amino acids. V dropped 1 base and J dropped 1 base, with 9 bases sitting between them. The chain's CDR3 is CASSLGSSGTDTQYF. CDR3 nucleotide sequence: TGTGCCAGCAGTTTAGGTTCTAGCGGCACAGATACGCAGTATTTT.

The rearrangement uses TRBV3-1 and TRBJ2-7; TRBD1 is a possible D gene (6 bases). Trimming left V 1 base short and J 1 base short, with 17 bases between. CDR1 and CDR2 from the germline V gene are LGHDT and YNNKEL (reference sequence). The CDR3 totals 17 residues. The CDR3 nucleotides are TGTGCCAGCAGCCAAGTCTCTGGGACCAGGGGATCCTACGAGCAGTACTTC. It translates to CASSQVSGTRGSYEQYF.

This clonotype has a count of ten or more. J is TRBJ1-1 and V is TRBV5-1, with no clear D. There are 14 residues in the CDR3. Trimming left V 1 base short and J 0 bases short, with 7 bases between. Germline CDR1 reads SGHRS; CDR2 reads YFSETQ. This chain's CDR3 is CASSLTHLNTEAFF. The CDR3 coding sequence is TGCGCCAGCAGCTTGACACACTTGAACACTGAAGCTTTCTTT.

The chain uses TRBV6-2 or TRBV6-3 and TRBJ1-1; possibly TRBD1 for D (5 bases). The germline gives CDR1 MNHEY, CDR2 SVGEGT. The CDR3 is made up of 14 amino acids. V shed 6 bases and J shed 4 bases, with 15 bases lying between them. This CDR3 is CASSRDHRTTEAFF. The CDR3 DNA reads as TGTGCCAGCAGCCGGGACCACCGGACCACTGAAGCTTTCTTT.

The CDR3 here is CAWSRASGIGYEQYF. The CDR3 DNA sequence: TGTGCCTGGAGTAGGGCTAGCGGGATAGGGTACGAGCAGTACTTC. This chain links TRBV30 with TRBJ2-7, with 9 bases identical to TRBD2. Germline CDR1 is GTSNPN and CDR2 is SVGIG (reference sequence). CDR3 length equals 15 residues. V was pared by 2 bases and J by 4 bases, with 9 bases of the junction left unmatched. Full variable domain (missing parts from reference TRBV30 and TRBJ2-7): SQTIHQWPATLVQPVGSPLSLECTVEGTSNPNLYWYRQAAGRGLQLLFYSVGIGQISSEVPQNLSASRPQDRQFILSSKKLLLSDSGFYLCAWSRASGIGYEQYFGPGTRLTVT.

This clonotype has just a few counts. The chain employs TRBV2 and TRBJ1-2; 8 bases fit TRBD1. Germline loops: CDR1 SNHLY, CDR2 FYNNEI. This CDR3 has 14 residues. The V gene end was trimmed by 5 bases and the J gene end by 3 bases; junction bases not matched to a gene: 5. The CDR3 loop reads CASSKLQGDYGYTF. CDR3 bases: TGTGCCAGCAGTAAATTACAGGGGGACTATGGCTACACCTTC.

V gene TRBV6-1 combines with J gene TRBJ2-3, with a possible D match to TRBD2 (5 bases). Germline V gene data show CDR1 as MNHNS and CDR2 as SASEGT. Trimming left V 6 bases short and J 0 bases short, with 13 bases between. This CDR3 region has 15 residues. CDR3 loop: CASSFKLGSTDTQYF. The CDR3 DNA reads TGTGCCAGCAGCTTCAAACTAGGGAGCACAGATACGCAGTATTTT.

This clonotype has a handful of counts. The rearrangement links TRBV7-8 to TRBJ2-2, with 7 bases fitting TRBD2. Per the germline V gene, CDR1 is SGHVS and CDR2 is FQNEAQ. The CDR3 sequence is 16 residues long. Germline trimming cut 2 bases from V and 5 bases from J; bases unmatched to any gene: 8. Here the CDR3 DNA reads TGTGCCAGCAGCTTACGCGTGAGACTAGCTACCGGGGAGCTGTTTTTT. Protein product: CASSLRVRLATGELFF.

The chain joins TRBV5-1 to TRBJ2-7, with D uncertain. V gave up 7 bases and J gave up 5 bases, with 10 bases separating them. Germline values: CDR1 SGHRS, CDR2 YFSETQ. The CDR3 extends over 11 amino acids. For the CDR3, the DNA is TGCGCCAGCGCTACAGCGAACGAGCAGTACTTC. Its translation: CASATANEQYF.

About this clonotype: The junction departs from germline at one end; a sequencing error may be responsible. The V and J genes are TRBV12-3 or TRBV12-4 and TRBJ2-1, with D perhaps TRBD1 or TRBD2 (5 bases each). The length of the CDR3 is 15 residues. The CDR3: CAGSPQGTQANEQFF. CDR3 in DNA: TGTGCCGGCAGTCCTCAAGGGACCCAGGCCAATGAGCAGTTCTTC.

This clonotype turned up a few times. The genes are TRBV7-9 and TRBJ2-1; D unclear. Per the germline V gene, CDR1 is SEHNR and CDR2 is FQNEAQ (reference sequence). V lost 1 base to trimming and J lost 5 bases, with 6 bases between them. This CDR3 comprises 13 residues. The CDR3 coding sequence is TGTGCCAGCAGCTTAGTTCAAAACAATGAGCAGTTCTTC. It yields the protein CASSLVQNNEQFF.

This rearrangement joins TRBV20-1 to TRBJ2-5; D unresolved. This CDR3 region has 11 residues. V was pared by 7 bases and J by 5 bases, with 11 bases between. CDR1 DFQATT and CDR2 SNEGSKA come from the germline V gene (reference sequence). The DNA of the CDR3 is TGCAGTGTTAGGTCAGCGGAGACCCAGTACTTC. Residues: CSVRSAETQYF.